These 3 T cell receptor beta chains originate from one sample sequenced in a study of glioma-infiltrating T cells. Using RNA template, CDR3s of TCR alpha and beta were amplified with iRepertoire arm-PCR. TCRdb re-called the multiplex PCR reads with MiXCR, one entry per CDR3 protein. Of about 130,000 distinct CDR3 sequences listed, roughly 25% are singletons. Sequencing input: glioma tissue, nonneoplastic brain tissue, or PBMCs (not recorded which). The receptor source for this set is a human donor with low-grade glioma or glioblastoma, undergoing nonglioma brain surgery, or in good health (not recorded which).

The rearrangement joins TRBV4-1 to TRBJ2-2, with D perhaps assigned TRBD1 or TRBD2 (6 bases each). CDR3 length: 16 residues. In germline, CDR1 is MGHRA, CDR2 YSYEKL. V was shortened by 5 bases and J by 6 bases, with 19 bases between the two germline ends. The CDR3 DNA sequence: TGCGCCAGCAGCACCGCCCCCACAGGGAGGCCCGGGGAGCTGTTTTTT. Protein sequence: CASSTAPTGRPGELFF.

This clonotype appeared a few times. The chain joins TRBV4-1 to TRBJ1-4; perhaps TRBD1 as D (5 bases). The CDR3 extends over 13 amino acids. Between the trimmed V and J ends, which lost 4 bases and 8 bases, there was a span of 11 bases. Germline-derived CDR1 and CDR2 are MGHRA and YSYEKL. CDR3 DNA: TGCGCCAGCAGCCTCAGGGTTTGGGAAAAACTGTTTTTT. Its translation: CASSLRVWEKLFF.

This clonotype was counted many times. CDR3 sequence: CASSPNAGAQETQYF. In nucleotides, the CDR3 is TGTGCCAGCAGCCCGAATGCGGGGGCCCAAGAGACCCAGTACTTC. The rearrangement joins TRBV7-2 to TRBJ2-5; D is possibly TRBD2 (7 bases). CDR1 SGHTA and CDR2 FQGNSA come from the germline V gene. With 5 bases removed from V and 1 base from J, the gap between germline ends came to 14 bases. There are 15 residues in the CDR3.